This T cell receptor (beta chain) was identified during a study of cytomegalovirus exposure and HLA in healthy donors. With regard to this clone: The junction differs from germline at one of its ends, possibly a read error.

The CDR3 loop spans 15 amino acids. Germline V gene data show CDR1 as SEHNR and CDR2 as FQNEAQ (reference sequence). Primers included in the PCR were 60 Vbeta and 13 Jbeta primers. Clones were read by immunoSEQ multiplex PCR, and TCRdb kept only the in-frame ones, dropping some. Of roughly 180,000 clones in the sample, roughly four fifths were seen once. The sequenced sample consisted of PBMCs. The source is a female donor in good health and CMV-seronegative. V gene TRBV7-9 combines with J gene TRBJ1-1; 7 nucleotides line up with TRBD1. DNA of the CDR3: TGTTCCAGCAGCTTCGGGGACAGAGGGTCCACTGAAGCTTTCTTT. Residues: CSSSFGDRGSTEAFF.